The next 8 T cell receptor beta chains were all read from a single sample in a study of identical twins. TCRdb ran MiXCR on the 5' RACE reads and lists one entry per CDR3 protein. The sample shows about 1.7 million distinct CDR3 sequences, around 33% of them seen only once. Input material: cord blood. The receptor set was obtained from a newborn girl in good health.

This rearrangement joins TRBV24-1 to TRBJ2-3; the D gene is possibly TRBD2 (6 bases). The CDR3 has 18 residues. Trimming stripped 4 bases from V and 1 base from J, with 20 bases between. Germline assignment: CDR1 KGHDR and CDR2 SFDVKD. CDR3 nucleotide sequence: TGTGCCACCAGTGAGCGTGGCGTGTTGGGACTCCGCACAGATACGCAGTATTTT. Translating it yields CATSERGVLGLRTDTQYF.

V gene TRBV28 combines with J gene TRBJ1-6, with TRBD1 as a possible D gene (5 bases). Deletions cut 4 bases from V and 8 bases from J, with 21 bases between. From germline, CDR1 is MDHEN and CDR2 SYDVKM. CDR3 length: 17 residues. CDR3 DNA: TGTGCCAGCAGTTCGTCCCCCGGTACAAGGGGCGATTCACCCCTCCACTTT. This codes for CASSSSPGTRGDSPLHF. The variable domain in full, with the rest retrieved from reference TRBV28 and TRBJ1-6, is DVKVTQSSRYLVKRTGEKVFLECVQDMDHENMFWYRQDPGLGLRLIYFSYDVKMKEKGDIPEGYSVSREKKERFSLILESASTNQTSMYLCASSSSPGTRGDSPLHFGNGTRLTVT.

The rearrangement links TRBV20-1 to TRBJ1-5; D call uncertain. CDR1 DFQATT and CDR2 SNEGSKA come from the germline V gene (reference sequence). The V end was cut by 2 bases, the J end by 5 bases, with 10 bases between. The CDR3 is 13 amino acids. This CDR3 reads CSARTAKYQPQHF. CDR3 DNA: TGCAGTGCTAGAACAGCCAAGTATCAGCCCCAGCATTTT.

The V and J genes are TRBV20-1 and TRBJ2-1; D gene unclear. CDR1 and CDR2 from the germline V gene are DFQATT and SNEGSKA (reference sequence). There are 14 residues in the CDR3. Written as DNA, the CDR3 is TGCGGTGAAGGCTCTCCGCCCTCCTACAATGAGCAGTTCTTC. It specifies CGEGSPPSYNEQFF.

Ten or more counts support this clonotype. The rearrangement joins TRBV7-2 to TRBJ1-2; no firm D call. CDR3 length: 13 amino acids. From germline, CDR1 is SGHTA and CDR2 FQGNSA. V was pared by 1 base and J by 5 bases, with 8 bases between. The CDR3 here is CASSLVREYGYTF. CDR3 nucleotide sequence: TGTGCCAGCAGCTTAGTTCGGGAATATGGCTACACCTTC. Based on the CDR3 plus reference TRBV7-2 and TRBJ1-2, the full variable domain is GAGVSQSPSNKVTEKGKDVELRCDPISGHTALYWYRQSLGQGLEFLIYFQGNSAPDKSGLPSDRFSAERTGGSVSTLTIQRTQQEDSAVYLCASSLVREYGYTFGSGTRLTVV.

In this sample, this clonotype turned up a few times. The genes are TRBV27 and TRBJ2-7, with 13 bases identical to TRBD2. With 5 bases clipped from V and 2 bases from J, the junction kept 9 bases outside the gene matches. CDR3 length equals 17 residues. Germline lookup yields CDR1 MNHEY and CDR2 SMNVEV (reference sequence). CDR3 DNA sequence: TGTGCCAGCAGTCCCGGGACTAGCGGGATGGTTCCCTACGAGCAGTACTTC. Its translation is CASSPGTSGMVPYEQYF.

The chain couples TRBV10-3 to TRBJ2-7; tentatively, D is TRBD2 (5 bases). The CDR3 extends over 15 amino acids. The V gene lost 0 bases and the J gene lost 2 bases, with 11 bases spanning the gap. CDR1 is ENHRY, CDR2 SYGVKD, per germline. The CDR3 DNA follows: TGTGCCATCAGTGAGTCGACCAGCGGAACCTACGAGCAGTACTTC. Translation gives CAISESTSGTYEQYF.

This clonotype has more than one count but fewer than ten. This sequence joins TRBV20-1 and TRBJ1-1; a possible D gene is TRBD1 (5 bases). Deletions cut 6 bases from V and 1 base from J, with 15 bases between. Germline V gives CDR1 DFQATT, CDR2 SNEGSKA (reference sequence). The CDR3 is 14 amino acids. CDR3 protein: CSAVDPGWNTEAFF. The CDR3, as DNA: TGCAGTGCCGTAGACCCAGGGTGGAACACTGAAGCTTTCTTT.